These 10 T cell receptor beta chains were sequenced from one sample in a study of Ad26.COV2.S vaccination and SARS-CoV-2 variants. This sample's treatment: approximately 18 received Ad26.COV2.S at low or high dose, single or two shots; several received placebo; per-sample allocation not given. Material that was analyzed had been drawn on day 63 after the first vaccine or placebo injection. Clones were read by immunoSEQ multiplex PCR, and TCRdb kept only the in-frame ones, dropping some. Of hundreds of thousands of clones in the sample, more than 70% were seen once. Sequences were derived from peripheral blood, sampled in a trial of Ad26.COV2.S vaccine versus placebo. The receptor set was obtained from a person aged 18 to 59 who received the Ad26.COV2.S COVID-19 vaccine or a placebo.

The chain combines TRBV7-9 with TRBJ1-2; unclear D gene. CDR1 SEHNR and CDR2 FQNEAQ come from the germline V gene (reference sequence). The V end lost 1 base, the J end lost 4 bases, and 7 bases lay between the germline ends. CDR3 size: 13 residues. CDR3 residues: CASSLVALYGYTF. For the CDR3, the DNA is TGTGCCAGCAGCTTAGTAGCACTCTATGGCTACACCTTC.

The chain recombines TRBV4-3 with TRBJ1-1, with D hard to call. This CDR3 is 12 amino acids long. Trimming shortened V by 4 bases and J by 1 base, and 4 bases separated the two germline ends. Germline V gene sequence: CDR1 LGHNA, CDR2 YSLEER. CDR3 DNA sequence: TGCGCCAGCAGCCGAGGGAACACTGAAGCTTTCTTT. As protein: CASSRGNTEAFF.

The chain is built from TRBV3-1 (or the pseudogene TRBV3-2) and TRBJ2-2; TRBD2 matches 7 bases. Germline CDR1 reads LGHDT; CDR2 reads YNNKEL (reference sequence). The V segment lost 2 bases and the J segment 5 bases; nucleotides outside the gene matches: 14. The CDR3 runs to 18 residues. The CDR3 DNA sequence: TGTGCCAGCAGCCAACCTAGACTAGCCCAATGGGTTACCGGGGAGCTGTTTTTT. Translated: CASSQPRLAQWVTGELFF.

The chain recombines TRBV25-1 with TRBJ1-4; 8 bases agree with TRBD1. Germline V gene data show CDR1 as MGHDK and CDR2 as SYGVNS. The J segment lost 3 bases and the V segment lost 3 bases, leaving 9 bases of the junction unmatched. The CDR3 spans 17 residues. The CDR3 region is CASSDSQQGVANEKLFF. The CDR3 DNA reads TGTGCCAGCAGTGACTCGCAACAGGGGGTCGCTAATGAAAAACTGTTTTTT.

This chain links TRBV29-1 with TRBJ2-1; 8 nucleotides match TRBD1. Trimming took 7 bases from V and 4 from J; bases not matched to a gene: 9. Germline CDR1 reads SQVTM; CDR2 reads ANQGSEA. The CDR3 is 14 residues long. CDR3 sequence reads: CSGITGGSYNEQFF. The CDR3 DNA reads as TGCAGCGGTATTACAGGGGGATCGTACAATGAGCAGTTCTTC.

The chain employs TRBV11-3 and TRBJ1-6, with D possibly being TRBD1 (6 bases). Germline CDR1 SGHNT, CDR2 YENEEA. V dropped 3 bases and J dropped 9 bases, with 12 bases sitting between them. The CDR3 contains 14 residues. Written as DNA, the CDR3 is TGTGCCAGCAGCTTGGACAGTACAATTTCACCCCTCCACTTT. Its protein product is CASSLDSTISPLHF. Combining the CDR3 with reference TRBV11-3 and TRBJ1-6 gives the whole variable domain EAGVVQSPRYKIIEKKQPVAFWCNPISGHNTLYWYLQNLGQGPELLIRYENEEAVDDSQLPKDRFSAERLKGVDSTLKIQPAELGDSAVYLCASSLDSTISPLHFGNGTRLTVT.

The V and J genes are TRBV12-3 or TRBV12-4 and TRBJ1-1; D unclear. CDR3 length: 12 residues. The V gene lost 4 bases and the J gene lost 7 bases, with 10 bases spanning the gap. The CDR3 nucleotides read TGTGCCAGCAGTTCAAGGGTATTTGAAGCTTTCTTT. Translation gives CASSSRVFEAFF.

V is TRBV10-1 and J is TRBJ2-7; 7 bases match TRBD1. Germline V gives CDR1 WNHNN, CDR2 SYGVQD (reference sequence). J was trimmed by 2 bases and V by 2 bases; bases with no gene match: 9. This CDR3 spans 16 amino acids. In DNA, the CDR3 is TGCGCCAGCAGTGAGGCGACAGGGCAAGCGACCTACGAGCAGTACTTC. It translates to CASSEATGQATYEQYF.

The genes are TRBV18 and TRBJ1-4; 7 nucleotides align to TRBD1. The CDR3 runs to 17 residues. V shed 6 bases, J shed 0 bases, and the junction held 10 bases outside the gene matches. CDR1 is KGHSH, CDR2 LQKENI, per germline. The CDR3 sequence: CASSGQDRAATNEKLFF. CDR3 DNA sequence: TGTGCCAGCTCCGGTCAAGACAGGGCTGCAACTAATGAAAAACTGTTTTTT.

This rearrangement joins TRBV5-1 to TRBJ2-5, with D perhaps assigned TRBD1 or TRBD2 (6 bases each). The CDR3 length is 15 residues. Looked up from germline, CDR1 is SGHRS and CDR2 is YFSETQ. Between the trimmed V and J ends, which lost 6 bases and 4 bases, there was a span of 19 bases. The CDR3: CASIPEGGKGETQYF. DNA of the CDR3: TGCGCCAGCATACCGGAGGGGGGAAAAGGAGAGACCCAGTACTTC.